The TCR beta chain described here comes from a study of blood T cells in healthy people across ages. Through a sample-barcoded 5' primer and a J-beta primer mix, a second PCR was run for 7 to 11 cycles. Via MiXCR, TCRdb re-called the 5' RACE reads, giving one row per CDR3 protein. The sample lists 800,000 to 950,000 distinct CDR3 sequences; roughly 28% were seen once. With 8 bases clipped from V and 4 bases from J, the junction kept 16 bases outside the gene matches. The CDR3 length is 16 residues. CDR1 ENHRY and CDR2 SYGVKD come from the germline V gene. The sample was also linked to a second study, of T cells of mothers and their children.

The sample was blood. This chain links TRBV10-3 with TRBJ1-2; 7 bases match TRBD1. The receptor was isolated from a woman aged 40 to 55 in good health. CDR3 DNA sequence: TGTGCCATCGGCCGGGACAGCTCCACTCGGTCCTATGGCTACACCTTC. It is translated as CAIGRDSSTRSYGYTF.